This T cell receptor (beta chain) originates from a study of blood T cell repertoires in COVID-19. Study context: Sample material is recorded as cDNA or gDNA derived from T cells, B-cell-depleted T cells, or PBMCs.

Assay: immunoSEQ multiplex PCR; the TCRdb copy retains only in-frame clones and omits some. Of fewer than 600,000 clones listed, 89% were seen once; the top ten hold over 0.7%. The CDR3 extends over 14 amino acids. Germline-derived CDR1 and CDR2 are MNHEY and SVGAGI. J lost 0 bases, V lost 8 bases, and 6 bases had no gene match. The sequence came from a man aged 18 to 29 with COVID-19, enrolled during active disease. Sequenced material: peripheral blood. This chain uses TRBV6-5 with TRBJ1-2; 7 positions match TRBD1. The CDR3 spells CASYRQGTNYGYTF. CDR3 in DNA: TGTGCCAGCTATCGACAGGGAACTAACTATGGCTACACCTTC.